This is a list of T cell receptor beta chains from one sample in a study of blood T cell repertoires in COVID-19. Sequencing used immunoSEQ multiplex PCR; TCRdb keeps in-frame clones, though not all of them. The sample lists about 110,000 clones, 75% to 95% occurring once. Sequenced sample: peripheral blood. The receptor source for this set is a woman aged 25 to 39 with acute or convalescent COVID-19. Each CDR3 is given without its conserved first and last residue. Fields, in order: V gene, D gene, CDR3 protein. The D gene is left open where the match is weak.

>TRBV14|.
ASSQFGHPVSGANVLT
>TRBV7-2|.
ASSLVGGGTEAF
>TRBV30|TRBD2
AWSQAGNTDTQY
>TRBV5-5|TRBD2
ASRAGGPLGETQY
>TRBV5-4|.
ASSLVSAGDRNTIY
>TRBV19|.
ASRVGFGNTIY
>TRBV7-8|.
ASSLSNSNQPQH
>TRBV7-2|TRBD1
ASSLQPSGTGYYNEQF
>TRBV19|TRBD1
ASSNTGDAVTNEKLF
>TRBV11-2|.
ASSLERATAYNEQF